These 27 T cell receptor beta chains share one sample of origin, sequenced in a study of T cells after yellow fever vaccination. One entry per CDR3 protein, called by TCRdb with MiXCR from the 5' RACE reads. The repertoire includes under 100,000 distinct CDR3 sequences, around 5.8% of them detected once, and over 40% sits in the top ten. Material: CD8+ T cells sorted from PBMCs, obtained 10 days after the yellow fever booster vaccination. The receptor set was obtained from a man aged 18 to 29 who received the YFV17D yellow fever vaccine.

The chain recombines TRBV20-1 with TRBJ2-1, with D maybe TRBD1 (6 bases). V was clipped by 5 bases and J by 4 bases, with 15 bases between them. CDR1 is DFQATT and CDR2 is SNEGSKA in the germline V gene (reference sequence). The CDR3 runs 14 residues. The CDR3 spells CSAARDTYYNEQFF. In DNA form, the CDR3 reads TGCAGTGCTGCTCGGGACACCTATTACAATGAGCAGTTCTTC.

V is TRBV5-6 and J is TRBJ1-1; 9 bases are a match to TRBD1. Per the germline V gene, CDR1 is SGHDT and CDR2 is YYEEEE. The length of the CDR3 is 15 residues. V was pared by 3 bases and J by 6 bases, with 9 bases of the junction left unmatched. In nucleotides, the CDR3 is TGTGCCAGCAGCTCCCCCGGGACAGGGATCCCTGAAGCTTTCTTT. Its translation is CASSSPGTGIPEAFF.

The chain uses TRBV15 and TRBJ1-1; 7 bases line up with TRBD1. Germline CDR1 is LNHNV and CDR2 is YYDKDF (reference sequence). Trimming removed 5 bases from V and 1 base from J; junction bases left unmatched: 1. The CDR3 has 13 residues. The CDR3 DNA is TGTGCCACCAGCGACAGGGCGAACACTGAAGCTTTCTTT. Translation: CATSDRANTEAFF.

V and J are TRBV7-3 and TRBJ2-5, with 7 bases aligning to TRBD1. This CDR3 has 16 amino acids. V lost 5 bases and J lost 5; bases outside the gene matches: 14. Germline V CDR1 and CDR2: SGHTA, FQGTGA. The CDR3 reads CASSPSPTGKVETQYF. CDR3 in DNA: TGTGCCAGCAGCCCTTCTCCGACAGGGAAGGTGGAGACCCAGTACTTC.

This chain joins TRBV29-1 and TRBJ1-5; 7 nucleotides line up with TRBD1. The V gene's germline CDR1 is SQVTM and CDR2 ANQGSEA. This CDR3 has 14 residues. The V segment lost 4 bases and the J segment 3 bases; nucleotides outside the gene matches: 6. CDR3: CSVVPGGSNQPQHF. The CDR3 nucleotides are TGCAGCGTTGTCCCAGGGGGATCCAATCAGCCCCAGCATTTT.

In its sample, this clonotype was seen many times. The rearrangement uses TRBV15 and TRBJ2-1; 7 bases align to TRBD2. CDR1 is LNHNV, CDR2 YYDKDF, per germline (reference sequence). The CDR3 spans 16 residues. Trimming cost V 5 bases and J 0 bases; bases outside gene matches: 7. The CDR3 coding sequence is TGTGCCACCAGCGGATCGGGGGGAAGCTCCTACAATGAGCAGTTCTTC. Translating gives CATSGSGGSSYNEQFF. The full variable domain, with the rest looked up from reference TRBV15 and TRBJ2-1, is DAMVIQNPRYQVTQFGKPVTLSCSQTLNHNVMYWYQQKSSQAPKLLFHYYDKDFNNEADTPDNFQSRRPNTSFCFLDIRSPGLGDTAMYLCATSGSGGSSYNEQFFGPGTRLTVL.

This clonotype showed up just a few times. V is TRBV4-2 and J is TRBJ2-3; D remains unclear. Germline CDR1 LGHNA, CDR2 YNFKEQ. This CDR3 is built from 16 residues. V was pared by 0 bases and J by 0 bases, with 10 bases between. Here the CDR3 DNA reads TGTGCCAGCAGCCAAGATAGAGGCACTAGCACAGATACGCAGTATTTT. Amino acid sequence: CASSQDRGTSTDTQYF.

This clonotype showed up many times. The gene calls are TRBV7-8 and TRBJ2-1, with D hard to call. The CDR3 has 15 amino acids. With 5 bases removed from V and 4 bases from J, the gap between germline ends came to 15 bases. Germline loops: CDR1 SGHVS, CDR2 FQNEAQ. CDR3 in amino acids: CASSRRPAEYNEQFF. The CDR3 nucleotides are TGTGCCAGCAGCCGGCGTCCAGCAGAGTACAATGAGCAGTTCTTC.

The chain couples TRBV5-1 to TRBJ2-3; TRBD1 matches 10 bases. The germline V gene encodes CDR1 SGHRS and CDR2 YFSETQ. The CDR3 contains 20 residues. Losses at the gene ends were 3 bases for V and 2 bases for J; bases not matched to a gene: 18. The CDR3 DNA reads as TGCGCCAGCAGCTACCGGGACAGGGGACAACCAGTAATAGACACAGATACGCAGTATTTT. This sequence encodes CASSYRDRGQPVIDTDTQYF.

This clonotype showed up just a few times. The chain couples TRBV18 to TRBJ2-3; no firm D call. CDR1 is KGHSH, CDR2 LQKENI, per germline. Trimming removed 2 bases from V and 2 bases from J, with 11 bases in between. The CDR3 length is 15 residues. CDR3: CASSPGRSPTDTQYF. In DNA form, the CDR3 reads TGTGCCAGCTCACCAGGACGGAGCCCCACAGATACGCAGTATTTT.

This clonotype was counted between two and nine times. The chain recombines TRBV29-1 with TRBJ2-2; a possible D gene is TRBD1 (6 bases). Germline V gene data show CDR1 as SQVTM and CDR2 as ANQGSEA. The V and J ends lost 1 base and 4 bases respectively, with 13 bases between them. The CDR3 consists of 15 residues. CDR3 DNA: TGCAGCGTTGAAGGTATCCAGGGGAGCACCGGGGAGCTGTTTTTT. It yields the protein CSVEGIQGSTGELFF.

The V and J genes are TRBV5-1 and TRBJ2-7; 8 positions agree with TRBD1. The ends lost 7 bases at V and 2 bases at J; junction bases unmatched: 11. CDR3 length: 15 amino acids. Germline CDR1 reads SGHRS; CDR2 reads YFSETQ. CDR3 region: CASRDRHTIAYEQYF. DNA for the CDR3: TGCGCCAGCCGGGACAGGCACACAATAGCCTACGAGCAGTACTTC.

The CDR3 sequence: CASSGGLANTGELFF. The CDR3 nucleotides read TGCGCCAGTTCCGGGGGGCTCGCGAACACCGGGGAGCTGTTTTTT. This chain links TRBV4-1 with TRBJ2-2, with a tentative D call TRBD2 (7 bases). Germline lookup yields CDR1 MGHRA and CDR2 YSYEKL. There are 15 residues in the CDR3. V was shortened by 9 bases and J by 0 bases, with 14 bases between the two germline ends.

This clonotype was recorded many times. The chain recombines TRBV4-3 with TRBJ2-1; 9 bases align to TRBD2. Germline loops: CDR1 LGHNA, CDR2 YSLEER. There are 17 residues in the CDR3. The V segment lost 0 bases and the J segment 3 bases; nucleotides outside the gene matches: 6. CDR3 protein: CASSQDGRGGVYNEQFF. Written as DNA, the CDR3 is TGCGCCAGCAGCCAAGATGGGCGGGGGGGCGTCTACAATGAGCAGTTCTTC.

The sample holds many counts of this clonotype. CDR3 sequence: CASSFNTDTQYF. Written as DNA, the CDR3 is TGCGCCAGCAGCTTTAACACAGATACGCAGTATTTT. This chain uses TRBV5-1 with TRBJ2-3; no reliable D call. This CDR3 is 12 amino acids long. Germline CDR1 is SGHRS and CDR2 is YFSETQ. V gave up 2 bases and J gave up 2 bases, with 3 bases separating them.

This clonotype was seen a few times. This rearrangement joins TRBV14 to TRBJ2-1; D unclear. V lost 1 base to trimming and J lost 8 bases, with 9 bases between them. Germline V CDR1 and CDR2: SGHDN, FVKESK. The CDR3 runs 13 residues. The CDR3 nucleotides read TGTGCCAGCAGCCAAGTAATGATCGATGAGCAGTTCTTC. This gives the protein CASSQVMIDEQFF.

The chain recombines TRBV7-9 with TRBJ1-5; no reliable D call. Germline V gene data show CDR1 as SEHNR and CDR2 as FQNEAQ (reference sequence). This CDR3 region has 15 residues. V was shortened by 1 base and J by 1 base, with 8 bases between the two germline ends. The CDR3 here is CASSLGENSNQPQHF. The CDR3 DNA is TGTGCCAGCAGCTTAGGGGAAAACAGCAATCAGCCCCAGCATTTT. The full variable domain, rest sourced from reference TRBV7-9 and TRBJ1-5, is DTGVSQNPRHKITKRGQNVTFRCDPISEHNRLYWYRQTLGQGPEFLTYFQNEAQLEKSRLLSDRFSAERPKGSFSTLEIQRTEQGDSAMYLCASSLGENSNQPQHFGDGTRLSIL.

This clonotype turned up a few times. The chain combines TRBV6-5 with TRBJ1-4, with TRBD1 as a possible D gene (5 bases). Germline CDR1 and CDR2: MNHEY and SVGAGI. The CDR3 sequence is 15 residues long. Between the trimmed V and J ends, which lost 2 bases and 13 bases, there was a span of 20 bases. The CDR3 sequence is CASSYGQGVMNGLFF. The CDR3 region has the DNA TGTGCCAGCAGTTACGGCCAGGGCGTAATGAATGGACTGTTTTTT.

V is TRBV24-1 and J is TRBJ1-5; the match to TRBD1 covers 7 bases. V shed 10 bases, J shed 2 bases, and the junction held 10 bases outside the gene matches. Germline values: CDR1 KGHDR, CDR2 SFDVKD. The CDR3 extends over 15 amino acids. CDR3 region: CATSHRGLGNQPQHF. The CDR3 nucleotides read TGTGCCACGAGCCACAGGGGATTGGGCAATCAGCCCCAGCATTTT.

This chain joins TRBV7-2 and TRBJ2-1, with 10 bases matching TRBD2. With V trimmed by 6 bases and J by 3 bases, 5 bases remained unmatched. Germline CDR1 and CDR2: SGHTA and FQGNSA. This CDR3 is built from 15 residues. The CDR3 DNA reads TGTGCCAGCAGGGGATCTAGCGGGAGCTACAATGAGCAGTTCTTC. This sequence encodes CASRGSSGSYNEQFF.

CDR3 sequence reads: CASSIDDGNEQFF. CDR3 DNA: TGTGCCAGCAGCATTGACGACGGGAATGAGCAGTTCTTC. The V call is TRBV6-5, the J call TRBJ2-1; D gene uncertain. The CDR3 has 13 amino acids. CDR1 and CDR2 from the germline V gene are MNHEY and SVGAGI. Between the trimmed V and J ends, which lost 6 bases and 7 bases, there was a span of 13 bases.

Ten or more counts support this clonotype. The V call is TRBV14, the J call TRBJ2-5; D is unclear. The length of the CDR3 is 14 residues. V lost 3 bases to trimming and J lost 5 bases, with 13 bases between them. CDR1 is SGHDN and CDR2 is FVKESK in the germline V gene. The CDR3 nucleotides read TGTGCCAGCAGCCAGAGCTCCGGAGTGGAGACCCAGTACTTC. Residues: CASSQSSGVETQYF.

The rearrangement links TRBV12-3 or TRBV12-4 to TRBJ2-7; 9 nucleotides match TRBD1. This CDR3 contains 12 residues. V shed 5 bases and J 6 bases; nucleotides not matched to a gene: 2. The CDR3 protein is CASSGTGSEQYV. The CDR3 DNA reads TGTGCCAGCAGTGGGACAGGGAGCGAGCAGTACGTC.

This chain joins TRBV19 and TRBJ2-2; 8 bases line up with TRBD1. Germline V gene sequence: CDR1 LNHDA, CDR2 SQIVND (reference sequence). Unmatched junction bases numbered 6, after V lost 5 bases and J lost 7 bases. The CDR3 is made up of 14 amino acids. This CDR3 reads CASSPRQGYGELFF. As DNA, the CDR3 is TGTGCCAGTAGTCCTCGACAGGGGTACGGGGAGCTGTTTTTT.

This clonotype showed up just a few times. The V gene is TRBV28, the J gene TRBJ2-5; perhaps D is TRBD1 or TRBD2 (5 bases each). V lost 4 bases to trimming and J lost 2 bases, with 14 bases between them. CDR3 size: 15 residues. Germline V gene sequence: CDR1 MDHEN, CDR2 SYDVKM. CDR3 DNA: TGTGCCAGCAGTTCCACCGGGACGGCTCAAGAGACCCAGTACTTC. Protein: CASSSTGTAQETQYF.

This clonotype was picked up a small number of times. This sequence joins TRBV7-6 and TRBJ2-7; a weak D match, TRBD2 (6 bases). Trimming removed 2 bases at V and 3 bases at J, with 8 bases between. This CDR3 contains 13 residues. Germline lookup yields CDR1 SGHVS and CDR2 FNYEAQ. Here the CDR3 reads CASSLSSDYEQYV. For the CDR3, the DNA is TGTGCCAGCAGCTTATCTAGCGACTACGAGCAGTACGTC.

The chain is built from TRBV6-5 and TRBJ2-1; 7 positions match TRBD1. V shed 5 bases and J 10 bases; nucleotides not matched to a gene: 5. The CDR3 covers 12 residues. CDR1 and CDR2 (germline): MNHEY, SVGAGI. The CDR3 protein is CASSRDSLEQFF. The CDR3 coding sequence is TGTGCCAGCAGTCGGGACAGTCTAGAGCAGTTCTTC.